The T cell receptor (beta chain) described here comes from a study of glioma-infiltrating T cells. Study-wide context: Glioblastomas were WHO grade IV, sampled at first diagnosis; low-grade were grade II. Glioma patients had dexamethasone for six or fewer days before surgery.

Study-wide findings and caveats: Tissue-blood divergence was below expectation in non-neoplastic patients, above in gliomas. CDR3 overlap between tissue and blood was very small.

This clonotype has just a few counts. What it binds is not known. The CDR3 is made up of 17 amino acids. Trimming stripped 2 bases from V and 0 bases from J, with 13 bases between. Germline assignment: CDR1 SGHVS and CDR2 FNYEAQ. TCR alpha and beta CDR3 regions were amplified from RNA using iRepertoire nested multiplex PCR. TCRdb processed the multiplex PCR reads anew with MiXCR; each CDR3 protein has one entry. The sample includes around 390,000 distinct CDR3 sequences, roughly two fifths seen only once; the top ten take approximately 12%. The chain has TRBV7-6 and TRBJ2-2; a possible D gene is TRBD1 (6 bases). This receptor was obtained from a human donor with low-grade glioma or glioblastoma, undergoing nonglioma brain surgery, or in good health (not recorded which). The sequenced sample was glioma tissue, nonneoplastic brain tissue, or PBMCs (not recorded which). The CDR3 protein is CASSLHRTEANTGELFF. In DNA form, the CDR3 reads TGTGCCAGCAGCTTACACCGGACAGAAGCGAACACCGGGGAGCTGTTTTTT. The entire variable domain, with the rest obtained from reference TRBV7-6 and TRBJ2-2, is as follows: GAGVSQSPRYKVTKRGQDVALRCDPISGHVSLYWYRQALGQGPEFLTYFNYEAQQDKSGLPNDRFSAERPEGSISTLTIQRTEQRDSAMYRCASSLHRTEANTGELFFGEGSRLTVL.